This T cell receptor (beta chain) was retrieved from a study of T cells in Graves' hyperthyroidism and ophthalmopathy (dated by TCRdb to between 2017 and 2020). With respect to the entire study: Peripheral blood was collected at initial diagnosis, before any treatment. To identify distinguishing TCR V-J signatures, a discovery cohort of about 100 patients was used, comprising some 45 with Graves' ophthalmopathy and approximately 58 with stable Graves' hyperthyroidism. An independent validation cohort of under 20 hyperthyroidism patients and approximately 16 patients who later progressed to ophthalmopathy tested prospective prediction of ophthalmopathy. The roughly 94 discovery patients were randomly divided into training and test sets at a 7:3 ratio. In several Graves' hyperthyroidism patients, the study also compared T-cell repertoires from thyroid tissue with T-cell repertoires from blood. Once sampling was done, hyperthyroidism patients were given methimazole at a starting dose of 30 mg daily, whereas ophthalmopathy patients were given high-dose intravenous methylprednisolone. The paper describes TCR Vbeta CDR3 sequencing of 135 peripheral blood samples, made up of roughly 45 ophthalmopathy patients, more than 70 hyperthyroidism patients and about 17 progressor patients.

In its sample, this clonotype was seen many times. Its binding antigen is unknown. Base qualities are not at hand, and no much larger clone is one base apart. Amplification of TCR beta CDR3 regions was carried out from RNA transcripts. A first-round RT-PCR of the TCR CDR3 used the HTBI primer set with the Qiagen OneStep RT-PCR kit. A second multiplex PCR round built the libraries, followed by size selection and purification. Sequencing of the libraries was done on an Illumina HiSeq2000 using paired-end 100 bp reads. The source study handled its data this way. Raw data were processed with SOAPnuke, discarding reads with adapters, uncalled bases, mean Phred below 15, or no exact constant-primer or identifier match. High-quality paired reads were merged using COPE v1.2.5, and each unique nucleotide sequence was defined as a clonotype. MiTCR v1.1 was used to align clonotypes to the IMGT TRBV, TRBD and TRBJ reference segments. Analysis was restricted to V-J combinations with a frequency above 0.0001, which covered 99.2% of repertoires. A TCS score was defined as the ratio of F50 (clonal expansion) to E x V (chaos), with BLOSUM62-based TCRdist applied between CDR3 peptides within each V-J. Welch's t-statistics and random forest reduced 500 to 550 V-J features to about 13, which were used in a naive Bayes classifier (R e1071). The raw public reads went through TCRdb reprocessing: fastp at Q25, MiXCR clone calling, in-frame beta chains kept. Identical CDR3 proteins give one entry, which carries the most common genes and DNA. The authors' filters were not applied to this entry. A total of a few hundred thousand distinct CDR3 sequences appear in this sample, more than 11% of them only once. Jointly, the top ten make up 5.8% of the sample.

Hyperthyroidism patients were newly diagnosed, with disease duration under 2 months, and aged 18 to 65 years. Patients with uncontrolled infections, other autoimmune diseases, pregnancy or lactation were excluded. Diagnoses were established on the basis of clinical symptoms, serum thyroxine and TRAb, thyroid ultrasound, and orbital computed tomography. Blood from progressor patients was collected at the time of first diagnosis with hyperthyroidism, before any ophthalmopathy symptoms had appeared. PBMCs were separated from roughly 10 ml of fresh peripheral blood using Ficoll-Paque density gradient centrifugation. Progressor patients were defined as those initially diagnosed with Graves' hyperthyroidism in whom ophthalmopathy developed during follow-up. Trizol reagent was used to extract total RNA, and RNA quality was then checked on an Agilent 2100 Bioanalyzer. Compared with germline, V lacks 0 bases and J lacks 6 bases; bases without a gene match: 7. CDR1 and CDR2 are read off the germline V gene as SGHTS and YDEGEE. The CDR3 numbers 15 residues from cysteine through phenylalanine. Only the CDR3 DNA stays, 45 bases, in frame from base 1.

Results the study describes overall, beyond this receptor: No statistical method was used to set the sample size in advance, and investigators knew the group allocation. In validation, the model predicted progression to ophthalmopathy a median of approximately 6.3 months before onset, with around 70% sensitivity and around 76% specificity. In cross-validation, a model built on a 13 V-J signature told ophthalmopathy apart from stable hyperthyroidism with roughly 87% sensitivity and about 81% specificity, and in testing the same model reached 80%/75%. Blood samples also contained most of the expanded thyroid clonotypes (frequency above 0.001), which suggests that blood repertoires may reflect thyroid immune responses.

The sequence came from a woman aged 25 to 39 with Graves' hyperthyroidism that later progressed to Graves' ophthalmopathy. This sequence uses TRBV5-8 and TRBJ2-7, with 9 middle bases fitting TRBD1. What was sequenced was blood. At the DNA level, the sequence is TGTGCCAGCAGCTTGGGTGACAGGGGGTTCTCCGAGCAGTACTTC. This gives the protein CASSLGDRGFSEQYF. This CDR3, with the reference TRBV5-8 and TRBJ2-7 proteins standing in past its ends, gives the full variable domain EAGVTQSPTHLIKTRGQQATLRCSPISGHTSVYWYQQALGLGLQFLLWYDEGEERNRGNFPPRFSGRQFPNYSSELNVNALELEDSALYLCASSLGDRGFSEQYFGPGTRLTVT.